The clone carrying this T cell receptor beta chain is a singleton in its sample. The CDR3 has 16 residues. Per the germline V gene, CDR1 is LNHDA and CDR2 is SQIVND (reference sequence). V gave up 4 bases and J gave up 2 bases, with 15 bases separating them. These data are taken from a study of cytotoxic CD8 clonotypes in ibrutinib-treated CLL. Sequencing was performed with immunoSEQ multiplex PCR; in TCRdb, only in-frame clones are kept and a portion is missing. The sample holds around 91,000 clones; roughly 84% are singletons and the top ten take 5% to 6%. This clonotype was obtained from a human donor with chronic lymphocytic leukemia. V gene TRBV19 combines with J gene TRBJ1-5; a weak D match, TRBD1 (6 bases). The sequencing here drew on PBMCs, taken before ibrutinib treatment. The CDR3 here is CASSKQGISGNQPQHF. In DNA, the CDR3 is TGTGCCAGTAGTAAACAGGGAATTTCGGGCAATCAGCCCCAGCATTTT.